These 21 T cell receptor beta chains originate from one sample sequenced in a study of T cell repertoires in cytomegalovirus infection. One entry per CDR3 protein results from TCRdb running MiXCR on the reads. The table has about 360,000 distinct CDR3 sequences, around a third seen once; the top ten hold roughly 14%. These receptors lack a known antigen. This sample comprised cultured PBMCs, obtained from culture after CMV antigen stimulation. The receptors derive from a human donor in good health (CMV status not recorded). Some clones in this sample may be carry-over from other donors' samples.

This clonotype showed up many times. DNA for the CDR3: TGTGCCAGTACCATAGGAAGGTTCCCCCTGACTAGCGGAAGGCCTCTCTCCAATGAGCAGTTCTTC. It translates to CASTIGRFPLTSGRPLSNEQFF. V is TRBV19 and J is TRBJ2-1, with 9 bases aligning to TRBD2. The junction had 31 bases not matched to a gene; V was cut back by 7 bases and J by 6 bases. The CDR3 consists of 22 residues. Germline CDR1 reads LNHDA; CDR2 reads SQIVND (reference sequence).

The chain combines TRBV14 with TRBJ2-1, with D possibly being TRBD1 or TRBD2 (6 bases each). V was pared by 4 bases and J by 8 bases, with 15 bases between. The CDR3 spans 14 residues. Germline V CDR1 and CDR2: SGHDN, FVKESK. CDR3 in amino acids: CASSPSLRGHEQFF. DNA of the CDR3: TGTGCCAGCAGCCCATCACTACGGGGGCATGAGCAGTTCTTC.

This sequence joins TRBV7-2 and TRBJ2-3, with D perhaps TRBD1 (5 bases). With 0 bases removed from V and 2 bases from J, the gap between germline ends came to 9 bases. The germline gives CDR1 SGHTA, CDR2 FQGNSA. CDR3 size: 15 residues. CDR3 bases: TGTGCCAGCAGCTTAGCAGGGGCGATCACAGATACGCAGTATTTT. Translated, it gives CASSLAGAITDTQYF.

There are many counts of this clonotype. The V gene is TRBV7-2, the J gene TRBJ1-1, with D possibly being TRBD1 (5 bases). The V gene lost 0 bases and the J gene lost 5 bases, with 13 bases spanning the gap. CDR1 and CDR2 (germline): SGHTA, FQGNSA. The CDR3 runs 15 residues. The CDR3 loop reads CASSLANRGVTEAFF. DNA for the CDR3: TGTGCCAGCAGCTTAGCGAATCGGGGGGTAACTGAAGCTTTCTTT.

This clonotype was picked up a small number of times. This sequence joins TRBV11-2 and TRBJ2-1; 7 bases fit TRBD2. After removal of 1 base from V and 0 bases from J, the junction contained 6 bases not matched to a gene. The CDR3 contains 17 residues. The germline CDR1 and CDR2 sequences are SGHAT and FQNNGV. CDR3 in amino acids: CASSLADLAVSYNEQFF. The CDR3 DNA reads TGTGCCAGCAGCTTAGCGGATCTAGCGGTCTCCTACAATGAGCAGTTCTTC.

On this clonotype: A read error may account for a junction end that differs from germline. The chain is built from TRBV24-1 and TRBJ1-2; D is unclear. Germline V lookup: CDR1 KGHDR, CDR2 SFDVKD. This CDR3 region has 14 residues. The CDR3 loop is CVTSHTKTSTGYTF. CDR3 bases: TGTGTCACCAGCCACACAAAAACAAGTACAGGCTACACCTTC.

In this sample, this clonotype turned up a few times. Here the CDR3 reads CAISGRPGLAIIDEQFF. In nucleotides, the CDR3 is TGTGCCATCAGTGGTCGTCCGGGACTAGCGATAATCGATGAGCAGTTCTTC. The chain uses TRBV10-3 and TRBJ2-1; 10 bases line up with TRBD2. With 4 bases clipped from V and 8 bases from J, the junction kept 14 bases outside the gene matches. The CDR3 runs to 17 residues. CDR1 and CDR2 from the germline V gene are ENHRY and SYGVKD.

This clonotype has just a few counts. The V call is TRBV4-1, the J call TRBJ2-7; D unclear. In germline, CDR1 is MGHRA, CDR2 YSYEKL. This CDR3 has 13 residues. The V and J ends lost 0 bases and 6 bases respectively, with 9 bases between them. CDR3 region: CASSQELIFEQYV. For the CDR3, the DNA is TGCGCCAGCAGCCAAGAACTGATTTTCGAGCAGTACGTC.

Only a few counts were recorded for this clonotype. The V call is TRBV6-5, the J call TRBJ1-1; D unclear. The CDR3 is 14 residues long. The V end lost 8 bases, the J end lost 9 bases, and 22 bases lay between the germline ends. Germline V lookup: CDR1 MNHEY, CDR2 SVGAGI. The CDR3 DNA reads TGTGCCAGCCAAATCGACCCGGGAGGAGGGCAAGCTTTCTTT. Translation gives CASQIDPGGGQAFF.

The chain joins TRBV7-9 to TRBJ2-5; 12 nucleotides match TRBD2. The germline V gene has CDR1 SEHNR and CDR2 FQNEAQ (reference sequence). The CDR3 runs 17 residues. V lost 1 base and J lost 4; bases outside the gene matches: 7. CDR3 loop: CASSLVGTSGYSETQYF. The CDR3 coding sequence is TGTGCCAGCAGCTTAGTGGGGACTAGCGGGTACTCAGAGACCCAGTACTTC.

V gene TRBV6-2 or TRBV6-3 combines with J gene TRBJ1-5; a possible D gene is TRBD1 (6 bases). Germline assignment: CDR1 MNHEY and CDR2 SVGEGT. Trimming stripped 5 bases from V and 5 bases from J, with 19 bases between. This CDR3 contains 16 residues. DNA for the CDR3: TGTGCCAGCAGTACCCCTCTACAGGGAACTTATCAGCCCCAGCATTTT. Its protein is CASSTPLQGTYQPQHF.

The rearrangement joins TRBV12-3 or TRBV12-4 to TRBJ2-5; 13 bases align to TRBD2. J lost 5 bases, V lost 7 bases, and 13 bases had no gene match. CDR3 size: 17 residues. CDR3 nucleotide sequence: TGTGCCAGCACGAAAGGACTAGCGGGAGTGTATCGGGAGACCCAGTACTTC. Translated, it gives CASTKGLAGVYRETQYF.

The V call is TRBV19, the J call TRBJ2-1; D might be TRBD2 (6 bases). Trimming pared 3 bases from V and 6 bases from J, leaving 21 bases between. The CDR3 is made up of 17 amino acids. CDR1 and CDR2 (germline): LNHDA, SQIVND (reference sequence). CDR3: CASSMVAGAGWGNEQFF. CDR3 nucleotides: TGTGCCAGTAGTATGGTTGCGGGTGCGGGGTGGGGCAATGAGCAGTTCTTC.

This clonotype came up a few times. V and J are TRBV5-6 and TRBJ2-7, with D possibly being TRBD2 (5 bases). Germline CDR1 and CDR2: SGHDT and YYEEEE. V lost 4 bases, J lost 9 bases, and 17 bases lay in between. The CDR3 is made up of 13 amino acids. This CDR3 reads CASSPRSGLPQYV. Written as DNA, the CDR3 is TGTGCCAGCAGCCCACGGTCGGGATTACCGCAGTACGTC.

This clonotype was observed a few times. This chain connects TRBV6-2 or TRBV6-3 to TRBJ2-7; no reliable D call. Germline V gene sequence: CDR1 MNHEY, CDR2 SVGEGT. The CDR3 loop spans 15 amino acids. Between the trimmed V and J ends, which lost 7 bases and 2 bases, there was a span of 18 bases. This CDR3 reads CASNQGRTETYEQYF. DNA for the CDR3: TGTGCCAGCAACCAAGGACGGACCGAGACCTACGAGCAGTACTTC.

This clonotype was counted at least ten times. The V gene is TRBV7-2, the J gene TRBJ2-4; 9 bases are a match to TRBD2. J lost 6 bases, V lost 4 bases, and 1 base had no gene match. Germline V gives CDR1 SGHTA, CDR2 FQGNSA. The CDR3 consists of 13 residues. CDR3 DNA sequence: TGTGCCAGCAGCTGGGGACTAGCAAACATTCAGTACTTC. This translates into CASSWGLANIQYF.

At least ten counts were recorded for this clonotype. The J gene is TRBJ1-6, the V gene TRBV27; D may be TRBD1 (6 bases). The germline V gene encodes CDR1 MNHEY and CDR2 SMNVEV (reference sequence). Trimming removed 0 bases at V and 10 bases at J, with 22 bases between. The CDR3 spans 18 residues. CDR3 bases: TGTGCCAGCAGTTTATCGATGAGGGGGGGTACTCTTGGCTCACCCCTCCACTTT. It encodes CASSLSMRGGTLGSPLHF.

There are many counts of this clonotype. The gene calls are TRBV7-2 and TRBJ2-4, with 9 positions matching TRBD2. The CDR3 is 17 residues long. Germline trimming cut 0 bases from V and 2 bases from J; bases unmatched to any gene: 5. Germline V lookup: CDR1 SGHTA, CDR2 FQGNSA. CDR3 nucleotide sequence: TGTGCCAGCAGCTTAGCGGGGCTAGCGGGACCCAAAAACATTCAGTACTTC. It translates to CASSLAGLAGPKNIQYF.

The V and J genes are TRBV19 and TRBJ2-1, with 10 bases that match TRBD1. This CDR3 has 16 amino acids. Germline V gives CDR1 LNHDA, CDR2 SQIVND (reference sequence). The J segment lost 7 bases and the V segment lost 4 bases, leaving 10 bases of the junction unmatched. The CDR3: CASSTIAPDRGNEQFF. CDR3 bases: TGTGCCAGTAGTACAATCGCCCCGGACAGGGGGAATGAGCAGTTCTTC.

The chain uses TRBV28 and TRBJ2-2; 8 bases are shared with TRBD1. Trimming cost V 5 bases and J 4 bases; bases outside gene matches: 9. CDR3 size: 16 residues. Germline V gene lookup returns CDR1 MDHEN and CDR2 SYDVKM. The CDR3: CASSLGDRSITGELFF. In DNA, the CDR3 is TGTGCCAGCAGTCTGGGGGACAGGTCTATCACCGGGGAGCTGTTTTTT.

This chain connects TRBV6-5 to TRBJ2-6; no clear D gene. This CDR3 comprises 19 residues. Trimming left V 2 bases short and J 0 bases short, with 17 bases between. Germline CDR1 reads MNHEY; CDR2 reads SVGAGI. The CDR3 DNA follows: TGTGCCAGCAGTTACGTGCCAGTCGGGTTAACCTCTGGGGCCAACGTCCTGACTTTC. It codes for CASSYVPVGLTSGANVLTF.